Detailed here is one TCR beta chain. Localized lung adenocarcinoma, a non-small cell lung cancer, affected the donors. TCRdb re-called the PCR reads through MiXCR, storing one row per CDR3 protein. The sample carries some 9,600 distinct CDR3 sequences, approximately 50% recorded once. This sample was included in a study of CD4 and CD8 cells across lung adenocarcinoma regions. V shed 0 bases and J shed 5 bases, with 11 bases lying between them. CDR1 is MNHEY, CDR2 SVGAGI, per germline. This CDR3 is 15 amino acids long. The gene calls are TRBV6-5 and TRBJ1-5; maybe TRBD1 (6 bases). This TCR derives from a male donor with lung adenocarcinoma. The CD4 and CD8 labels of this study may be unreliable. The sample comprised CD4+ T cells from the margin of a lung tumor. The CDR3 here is CASSYSTGGDQPQHF. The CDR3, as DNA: TGTGCCAGCAGTTACTCGACTGGGGGCGATCAGCCCCAGCATTTT.